The 21 T cell receptor beta chains in this list originate from one sample, sequenced in a study of CD8 T cells in Susac syndrome. After extraction with the RNeasy kit, 0.5 to 1 ug of the RNA was reverse transcribed using random hexamers. MiXCR, run by TCRdb on the immunoSEQ multiplex PCR reads, gives a single entry per CDR3 protein. The table lists around 280,000 distinct CDR3 sequences, 92% of them singletons, with 0.065% in the top ten. The sequenced sample was CD4+ T cells from PBMCs. These receptor sequences come from a human donor with multiple sclerosis.

The chain joins TRBV6-1 to TRBJ1-4, with TRBD1 as a possible D gene (6 bases). The V end lost 6 bases, the J end lost 0 bases, and 8 bases lay between the germline ends. Germline V gene lookup returns CDR1 MNHNS and CDR2 SASEGT. The CDR3 spans 14 residues. CDR3 DNA: TGTGCCAGCAGGGACAGAGCAACTAATGAAAAACTGTTTTTT. This gives the protein CASRDRATNEKLFF.

This chain connects TRBV19 to TRBJ2-3, with 10 positions matching TRBD2. V lost 10 bases, J lost 2 bases, and 6 bases stayed unmatched. Germline assignment: CDR1 LNHDA and CDR2 SQIVND (reference sequence). The CDR3 is 14 residues long. The CDR3 sequence: CAKERGGHTDTQYF. CDR3 nucleotide sequence: TGTGCCAAGGAGCGGGGGGGTCACACAGATACGCAGTATTTT.

V is TRBV19 and J is TRBJ2-7; tentative D call: TRBD2 (6 bases). The V gene's germline CDR1 is LNHDA and CDR2 SQIVND (reference sequence). The CDR3 is made up of 15 amino acids. V lost 1 base to trimming and J lost 7 bases, with 17 bases between them. The chain's CDR3 is CASSIAHGSSREQYF. In nucleotides, the CDR3 is TGTGCCAGTAGTATAGCCCACGGGAGCTCGAGGGAGCAGTACTTC.

This chain links TRBV7-9 with TRBJ2-7; D remains ambiguous. From germline, CDR1 is SEHNR and CDR2 FQNEAQ (reference sequence). The CDR3 is 13 amino acids. Trimming pared 2 bases from V and 5 bases from J, leaving 10 bases between. CDR3 nucleotide sequence: TGTGCCAGCAGCTTATTTTTCCGGGACGAGCAGTACTTC. Protein product: CASSLFFRDEQYF.

The chain links TRBV6-6 to TRBJ2-3; TRBD2 matches 9 bases. CDR3 length equals 14 residues. V lost 6 bases, J lost 6 bases, and 7 bases stayed unmatched. Germline V lookup: CDR1 MNHNY, CDR2 SVGAGI (reference sequence). This CDR3 is CASRIAGALDTQYF. CDR3 DNA: TGTGCCAGCAGGATAGCGGGGGCCCTCGATACGCAGTATTTT.

The J gene is TRBJ2-1, the V gene TRBV4-1, with TRBD2 matching 10 bases. This CDR3 region has 16 residues. CDR1 and CDR2 from the germline V gene are MGHRA and YSYEKL. Trimming took 3 bases from V and 10 from J; bases not matched to a gene: 12. The CDR3 DNA is TGCGCCAGCAGCCAGCCTAGCGGGGGAATTCGTCGAGAGCAGTTCTTC. It translates to CASSQPSGGIRREQFF.

The chain has TRBV19 and TRBJ2-6; D possibly corresponds to TRBD1 (6 bases). Per the germline V gene, CDR1 is LNHDA and CDR2 is SQIVND (reference sequence). The V end was cut by 4 bases, the J end by 0 bases, with 16 bases between. The CDR3 runs to 18 residues. CDR3 bases: TGTGCCAGTAGTAGGGGACATACCCGGTTCTCTGGGGCCAACGTCCTGACTTTC. Protein product: CASSRGHTRFSGANVLTF.

There are a few counts of this clonotype. V usage is TRBV30 and J usage is TRBJ2-7; 11 bases match TRBD1. Germline V CDR1 and CDR2: GTSNPN, SVGIG (reference sequence). The CDR3 runs 15 residues. J was trimmed by 5 bases and V by 3 bases; bases with no gene match: 9. Here the CDR3 reads CAWSNSGTGGHEQYF. Here the CDR3 DNA reads TGTGCCTGGAGCAACTCCGGGACAGGGGGGCACGAGCAGTACTTC.

The chain combines TRBV30 with TRBJ1-2; D possibly corresponds to TRBD1 (6 bases). Trimming cost V 7 bases and J 2 bases, with 14 bases left between them. The CDR3 consists of 13 residues. The germline V gene has CDR1 GTSNPN and CDR2 SVGIG (reference sequence). CDR3 sequence (DNA): TGTGCCTTCGACAGGACCCCGAACTATGGCTACACCTTC. Protein product: CAFDRTPNYGYTF.

The rearrangement uses TRBV7-9 and TRBJ1-3; D remains unclear. Trimming cost V 6 bases and J 4 bases, with 16 bases left between them. The CDR3 is 15 residues long. The germline gives CDR1 SEHNR, CDR2 FQNEAQ (reference sequence). Here the CDR3 DNA reads TGTGCCAGCAGTCGTGGATCTACGCAAGGAAACACCATATATTTT. Protein sequence: CASSRGSTQGNTIYF.

The chain combines TRBV27 with TRBJ2-1; tentatively, D is TRBD1 (6 bases). V gave up 6 bases and J gave up 12 bases, with 21 bases separating them. This CDR3 spans 14 amino acids. CDR1 MNHEY and CDR2 SMNVEV come from the germline V gene (reference sequence). CDR3: CASRESGAPPPQFF. The CDR3 DNA follows: TGTGCCAGCAGGGAGTCAGGGGCGCCCCCCCCGCAGTTCTTC.

This clonotype has a handful of counts. V usage is TRBV14 and J usage is TRBJ2-3; no clear D. CDR3 length: 11 residues. V lost 6 bases and J 4 bases, leaving 5 bases between the germline ends. The germline V gene has CDR1 SGHDN and CDR2 FVKESK. Here the CDR3 reads CASRLADTQYF. DNA of the CDR3: TGTGCCAGCAGACTGGCAGATACGCAGTATTTT.

The table lists this clonotype with a count of one. The chain carries TRBV7-2 and TRBJ2-7; 10 nucleotides align to TRBD2. The CDR3 runs 15 residues. Germline lookup yields CDR1 SGHTA and CDR2 FQGNSA. With V trimmed by 3 bases and J by 2 bases, 4 bases remained unmatched. The DNA for the CDR3 is TGTGCCAGCAGCTTGAGGACTAGCGGCCCCTACGAGCAGTACTTC. Translated: CASSLRTSGPYEQYF.

This clonotype was observed once. The CDR3 region is CAIRTGTNGKLFF. The CDR3 DNA follows: TGTGCCATCAGAACGGGGACAAACGGAAAACTGTTTTTT. The V gene is TRBV19, the J gene TRBJ1-4; a possible D gene is TRBD1 (6 bases). This CDR3 region has 13 residues. V lost 10 bases and J lost 10, with 19 bases in between. In germline, CDR1 is LNHDA, CDR2 SQIVND (reference sequence).

This clonotype was seen a handful of times. The chain is built from TRBV3-1 and TRBJ1-2; D unclear. Looked up from germline, CDR1 is LGHDT and CDR2 is YNNKEL (reference sequence). V dropped 1 base and J dropped 2 bases, with 8 bases sitting between them. This CDR3 has 14 residues. Written as DNA, the CDR3 is TGTGCCAGCAGCCAAGCCGTTCGCAACTATGGCTACACCTTC. It translates to CASSQAVRNYGYTF. Filled out from reference TRBV3-1 and TRBJ1-2, the complete variable domain reads DTAVSQTPKYLVTQMGNDKSIKCEQNLGHDTMYWYKQDSKKFLKIMFSYNNKELIINETVPNRFSPKSPDKAHLNLHINSLELGDSAVYFCASSQAVRNYGYTFGSGTRLTVV.

The chain carries TRBV7-2 and TRBJ1-2, with no clear D. The length of the CDR3 is 14 residues. The V gene's germline CDR1 is SGHTA and CDR2 FQGNSA. V dropped 1 base and J dropped 4 bases, with 10 bases sitting between them. In DNA form, the CDR3 reads TGTGCCAGCAGCTTAGAAGGCAGCCTCTATGGCTACACCTTC. Encoded protein: CASSLEGSLYGYTF. The variable domain in full, with the rest retrieved from reference TRBV7-2 and TRBJ1-2, is GAGVSQSPSNKVTEKGKDVELRCDPISGHTALYWYRQSLGQGLEFLIYFQGNSAPDKSGLPSDRFSAERTGGSVSTLTIQRTQQEDSAVYLCASSLEGSLYGYTFGSGTRLTVV.

The table lists this clonotype with a count of one. V is TRBV27 and J is TRBJ2-1, with 14 bases fitting TRBD2. With 3 bases clipped from V and 8 bases from J, the junction kept 3 bases outside the gene matches. CDR3 size: 15 residues. The germline CDR1 and CDR2 sequences are MNHEY and SMNVEV (reference sequence). CDR3 in amino acids: CASSLGTSGRDEQFF. CDR3 nucleotides: TGTGCCAGCAGTTTGGGGACTAGCGGGAGAGATGAGCAGTTCTTC.

The CDR3 loop reads CSARTSVTYEQYF. CDR3 coding DNA: TGCAGTGCTAGAACTAGCGTAACCTACGAGCAGTACTTC. The chain is built from TRBV20-1 and TRBJ2-7; 7 bases match TRBD2. The CDR3 contains 13 residues. Germline CDR1 and CDR2: DFQATT and SNEGSKA (reference sequence). Trimming took 2 bases from V and 2 from J; bases not matched to a gene: 3.

The rearrangement uses TRBV29-1 and TRBJ1-1; D not resolved. Germline CDR1 reads SQVTM; CDR2 reads ANQGSEA. V was cut by 0 bases and J by 8 bases, with 13 bases left in between. The CDR3 is made up of 13 amino acids. CDR3 sequence reads: CSVEEVDPGEAFF. The CDR3, as DNA: TGCAGCGTTGAAGAAGTCGACCCTGGGGAAGCTTTCTTT.

About this clonotype itself: The junction does not match germline at one end; this may be a read error. V is TRBV29-1 and J is TRBJ2-7, with TRBD1 identical over 8 bases. Germline CDR1 reads SQVTM; CDR2 reads ANQGSEA. The CDR3 has 14 residues. This CDR3 is CSGEKPGGAGEQYF. The CDR3 nucleotides are TGCAGCGGTGAAAAACCAGGGGGCGCGGGGGAGCAGTACTTC.

The chain couples TRBV29-1 to TRBJ1-2; D unclear. V lost 2 bases and J 2 bases, leaving 6 bases between the germline ends. Per the germline V gene, CDR1 is SQVTM and CDR2 is ANQGSEA. The CDR3 spans 12 residues. The CDR3 sequence is CSVEWGNYGYTF. In DNA, the CDR3 is TGCAGCGTTGAATGGGGAAACTATGGCTACACCTTC. Supplemented by reference TRBV29-1 and TRBJ1-2, the full variable domain reads SAVISQKPSRDICQRGTSLTIQCQVDSQVTMMFWYRQQPGQSLTLIATANQGSEATYESGFVIDKFPISRPNLTFSTLTVSNMSPEDSSIYLCSVEWGNYGYTFGSGTRLTVV.